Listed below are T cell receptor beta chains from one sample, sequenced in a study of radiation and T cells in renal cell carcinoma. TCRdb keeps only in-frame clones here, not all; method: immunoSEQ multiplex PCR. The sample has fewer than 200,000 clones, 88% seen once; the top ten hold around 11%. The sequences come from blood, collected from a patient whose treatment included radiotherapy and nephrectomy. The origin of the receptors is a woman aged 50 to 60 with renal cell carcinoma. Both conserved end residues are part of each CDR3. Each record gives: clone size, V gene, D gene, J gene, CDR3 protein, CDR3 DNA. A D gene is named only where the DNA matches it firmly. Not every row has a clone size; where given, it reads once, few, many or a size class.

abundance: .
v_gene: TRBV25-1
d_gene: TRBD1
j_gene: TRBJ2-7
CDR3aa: CASTTGGEYEQYF
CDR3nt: TGTGCCAGCACGACAGGGGGGGAGTACGAGCAGTACTTC

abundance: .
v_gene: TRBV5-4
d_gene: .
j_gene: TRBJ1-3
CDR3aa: CASREAPTGRSGNTIYF
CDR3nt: TGTGCCAGCAGGGAGGCCCCCACAGGCCGCTCTGGAAACACCATATATTTT

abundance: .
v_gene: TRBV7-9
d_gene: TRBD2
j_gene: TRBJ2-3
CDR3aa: CASSPGGNTQYF
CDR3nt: TGTGCCAGCAGCCCGGGGGGGAATACGCAGTATTTT

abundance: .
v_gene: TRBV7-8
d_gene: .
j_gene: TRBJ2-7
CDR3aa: CASSPQWAGRDYEQYF
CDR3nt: TGTGCCAGCAGCCCCCAATGGGCAGGGCGAGACTACGAGCAGTACTTC

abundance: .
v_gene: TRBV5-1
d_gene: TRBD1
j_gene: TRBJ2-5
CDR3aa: CASSSGQGNQETQYF
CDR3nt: TGCGCCAGCAGCTCGGGACAGGGGAACCAAGAGACCCAGTACTTC

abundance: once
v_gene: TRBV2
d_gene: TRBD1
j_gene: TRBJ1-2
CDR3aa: CASSWTGTTYGYTF
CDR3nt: TGTGCCAGCAGTTGGACAGGGACTACCTATGGCTACACCTTC

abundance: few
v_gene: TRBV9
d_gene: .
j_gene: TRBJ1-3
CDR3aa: CASSLTAGEGNTIYF
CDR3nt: TGTGCCAGCAGCCTAACGGCAGGGGAGGGAAACACCATATATTTT

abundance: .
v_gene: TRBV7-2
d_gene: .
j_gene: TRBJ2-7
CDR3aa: CASSQIRGKQYF
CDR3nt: TGTGCCAGCAGCCAGATCCGGGGGAAGCAGTACTTC

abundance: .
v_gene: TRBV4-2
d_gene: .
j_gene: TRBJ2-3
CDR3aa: CASGNRGTDTQYF
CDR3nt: TGTGCCAGTGGGAACCGCGGCACAGATACGCAGTATTTT

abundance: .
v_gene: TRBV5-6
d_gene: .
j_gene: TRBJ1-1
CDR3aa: CASSLGTGSAFF
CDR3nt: TGTGCCAGCAGCTTGGGAACAGGGTCGGCTTTCTTT

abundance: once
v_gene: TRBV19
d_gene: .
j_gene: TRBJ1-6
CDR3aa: CASSMPLTLRPLHF
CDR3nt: TGTGCCAGTAGTATGCCTCTGACACTTCGGCCCCTCCACTTT

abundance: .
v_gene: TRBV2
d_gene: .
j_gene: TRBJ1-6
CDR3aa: CASTQEGGQTSPLHF
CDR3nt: TGTGCCAGCACCCAAGAGGGGGGGCAAACGTCACCCCTCCACTTT

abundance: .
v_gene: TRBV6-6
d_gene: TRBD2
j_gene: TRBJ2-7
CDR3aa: CATLSGASYEQYF
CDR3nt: TGTGCCACCCTTAGCGGGGCCTCCTACGAGCAGTACTTC

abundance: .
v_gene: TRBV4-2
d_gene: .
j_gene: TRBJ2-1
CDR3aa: CASSQGLRSYNEQFF
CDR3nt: TGTGCCAGCAGCCAAGGCTTACGCTCCTACAATGAGCAGTTCTTC

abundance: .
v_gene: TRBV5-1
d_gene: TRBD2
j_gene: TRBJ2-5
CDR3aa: CASSLILAREETQYF
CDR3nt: TGCGCCAGCAGCTTGATACTAGCGAGGGAAGAGACCCAGTACTTC

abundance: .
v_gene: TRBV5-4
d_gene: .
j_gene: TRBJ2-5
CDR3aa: CASSAPGPGRETQYF
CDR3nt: TGTGCCAGCAGCGCCCCGGGACCGGGGAGGGAGACCCAGTACTTC

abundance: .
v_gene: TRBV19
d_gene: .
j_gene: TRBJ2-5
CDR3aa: CASSYRGEETQYF
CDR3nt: TGTGCCAGTAGTTACCGTGGGGAGGAGACCCAGTACTTC

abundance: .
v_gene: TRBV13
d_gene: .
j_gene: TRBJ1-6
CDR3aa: CASSSGGWDSPLHF
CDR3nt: TGTGCCAGCAGCTCTGGGGGTTGGGATTCACCCCTCCACTTT

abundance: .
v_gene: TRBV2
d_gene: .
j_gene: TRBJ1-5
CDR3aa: CASSEAGYNQPQHF
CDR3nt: TGTGCCAGCAGTGAAGCAGGGTACAATCAGCCCCAGCATTTT

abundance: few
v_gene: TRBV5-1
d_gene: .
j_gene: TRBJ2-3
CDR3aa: CASTTGPSGNTQYF
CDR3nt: TGCGCCAGCACAACAGGGCCCAGCGGGAATACGCAGTATTTT

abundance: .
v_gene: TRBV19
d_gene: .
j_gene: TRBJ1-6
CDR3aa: CASPPTVDHSPLHF
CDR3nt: TGTGCCAGTCCTCCGACAGTCGACCATTCACCCCTCCACTTT

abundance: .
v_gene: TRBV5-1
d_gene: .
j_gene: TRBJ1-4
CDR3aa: CASSPAGTGRLEKLFF
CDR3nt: TGCGCCAGCAGCCCGGCGGGTACCGGTAGGTTGGAGAAACTGTTTTTT

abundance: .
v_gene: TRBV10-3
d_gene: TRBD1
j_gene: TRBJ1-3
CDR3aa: CAISPGQGAGGNTIYF
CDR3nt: TGTGCCATCAGCCCGGGACAGGGGGCAGGTGGAAACACCATATATTTT

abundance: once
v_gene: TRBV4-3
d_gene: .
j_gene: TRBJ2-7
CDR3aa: CASSHERWDYEQYF
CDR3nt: TGCGCCAGCAGCCACGAGAGGTGGGATTACGAGCAGTACTTC

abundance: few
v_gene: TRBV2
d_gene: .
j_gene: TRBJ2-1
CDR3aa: CASSEDPISSYNEQFF
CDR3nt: TGTGCCAGCAGTGAAGATCCGATAAGCTCCTACAATGAGCAGTTCTTC

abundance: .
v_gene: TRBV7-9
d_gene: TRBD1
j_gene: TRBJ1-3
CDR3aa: CASSLGQGAEGNTIYF
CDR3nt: TGTGCCAGCAGCTTGGGACAGGGGGCCGAAGGAAACACCATATATTTT

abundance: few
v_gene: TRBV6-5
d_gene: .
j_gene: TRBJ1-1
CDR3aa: CASSYRSNTEAFF
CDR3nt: TGTGCCAGCAGTTACCGCTCGAACACTGAAGCTTTCTTT

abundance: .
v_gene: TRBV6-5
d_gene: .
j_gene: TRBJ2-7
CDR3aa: CASNTRGESYEQYF
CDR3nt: TGTGCCAGCAATACGAGGGGCGAATCTTACGAGCAGTACTTC

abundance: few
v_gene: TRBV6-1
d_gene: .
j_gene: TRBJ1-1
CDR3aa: CASSYGQPNTEAFF
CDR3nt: TGTGCCAGCAGTTATGGACAGCCGAACACTGAAGCTTTCTTT

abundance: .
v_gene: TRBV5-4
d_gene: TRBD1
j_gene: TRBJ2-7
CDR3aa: CASSSGGYEQYF
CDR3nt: TGTGCCAGCAGCTCAGGGGGCTACGAGCAGTACTTC

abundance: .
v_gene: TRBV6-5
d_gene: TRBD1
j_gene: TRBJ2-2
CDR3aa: CASSYSGGSTGELFF
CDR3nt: TGTGCCAGCAGTTACTCAGGGGGCAGCACCGGGGAGCTGTTTTTT

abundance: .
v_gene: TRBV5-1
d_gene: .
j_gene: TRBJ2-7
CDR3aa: CASSLALTYEQYF
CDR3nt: TGCGCCAGCAGCTTGGCCTTGACCTACGAGCAGTACTTC

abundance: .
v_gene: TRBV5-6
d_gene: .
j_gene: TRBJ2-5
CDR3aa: CASSLAQGKETQYF
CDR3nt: TGTGCCAGCAGCTTGGCACAGGGCAAAGAGACCCAGTACTTC

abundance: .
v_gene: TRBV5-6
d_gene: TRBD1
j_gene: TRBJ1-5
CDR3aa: CASSSDRGSNQPQHF
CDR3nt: TGTGCCAGCAGCTCTGACAGGGGAAGCAATCAGCCCCAGCATTTT

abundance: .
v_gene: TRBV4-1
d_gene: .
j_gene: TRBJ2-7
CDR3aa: CASSVLGGDEQYF
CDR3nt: TGCGCCAGCAGCGTTCTAGGCGGGGACGAGCAGTACTTC

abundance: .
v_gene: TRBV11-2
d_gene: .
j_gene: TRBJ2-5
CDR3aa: CASSRGETQYF
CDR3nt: TGTGCCAGCAGCCGCGGAGAGACCCAGTACTTC

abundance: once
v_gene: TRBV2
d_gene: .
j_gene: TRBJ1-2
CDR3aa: CASRRIYGYTF
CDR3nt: TGTGCCAGCAGAAGGATCTATGGCTACACCTTC

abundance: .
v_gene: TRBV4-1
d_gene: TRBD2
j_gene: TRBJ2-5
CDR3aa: CASRSGLAGGLETQYF
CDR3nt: TGCGCCAGCAGATCCGGCCTAGCGGGGGGGCTCGAGACCCAGTACTTC

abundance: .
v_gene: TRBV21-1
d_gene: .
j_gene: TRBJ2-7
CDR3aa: CASSAKIPGHNSYEQYF
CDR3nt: TGTGCCAGCAGCGCCAAGATCCCGGGACACAACTCCTACGAGCAGTACTTC

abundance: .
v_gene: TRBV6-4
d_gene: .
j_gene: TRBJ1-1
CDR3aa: CASSEQVNTEAFF
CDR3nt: TGTGCCAGCAGTGAACAGGTGAACACTGAAGCTTTCTTT

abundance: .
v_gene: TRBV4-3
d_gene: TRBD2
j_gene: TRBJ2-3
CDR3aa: CASSQDWTSGGIDTQYF
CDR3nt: TGCGCCAGCAGCCAAGATTGGACTAGCGGGGGTATAGATACGCAGTATTTT